This TCR beta chain was retrieved from a study of blood T cell repertoires in COVID-19. The protocol was immunoSEQ multiplex PCR, while the TCRdb copy is restricted to in-frame clones and leaves out a portion. The data hold some 74,000 clones, with about nine tenths observed a single time. This clone came up once. The CDR3 spans 15 residues. After removal of 4 bases from V and 5 bases from J, the junction contained 12 bases not matched to a gene. Germline V gene sequence: CDR1 SQVTM, CDR2 ANQGSEA. J is TRBJ2-5 and V is TRBV29-1; 8 bases are shared with TRBD1. Sequenced material: peripheral blood. The receptor was isolated from a man aged 45-65 years with active COVID-19. Here the CDR3 DNA reads TGCAGCGTTGGGACTGGACAGGGTCCGATGGAGACCCAGTACTTC. This codes for CSVGTGQGPMETQYF.